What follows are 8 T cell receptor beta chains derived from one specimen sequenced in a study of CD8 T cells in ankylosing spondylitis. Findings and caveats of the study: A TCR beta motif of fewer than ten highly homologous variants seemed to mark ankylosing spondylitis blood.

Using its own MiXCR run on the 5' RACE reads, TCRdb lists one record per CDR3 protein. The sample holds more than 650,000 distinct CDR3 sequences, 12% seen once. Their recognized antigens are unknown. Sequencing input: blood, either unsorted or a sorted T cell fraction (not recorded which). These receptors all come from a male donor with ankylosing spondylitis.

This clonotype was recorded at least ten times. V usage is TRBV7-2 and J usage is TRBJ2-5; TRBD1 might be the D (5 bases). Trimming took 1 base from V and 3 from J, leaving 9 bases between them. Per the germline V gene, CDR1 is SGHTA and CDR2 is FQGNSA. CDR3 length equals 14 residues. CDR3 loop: CASSLGAGKETQYF. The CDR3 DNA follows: TGTGCCAGCAGCTTAGGAGCAGGGAAAGAGACCCAGTACTTC.

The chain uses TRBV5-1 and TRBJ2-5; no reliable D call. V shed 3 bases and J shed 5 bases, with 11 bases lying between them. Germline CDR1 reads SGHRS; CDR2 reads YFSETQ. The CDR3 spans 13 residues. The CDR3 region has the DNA TGCGCCAGCAGCTATGAGGTTAGGGAGACCCAGTACTTC. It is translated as CASSYEVRETQYF.

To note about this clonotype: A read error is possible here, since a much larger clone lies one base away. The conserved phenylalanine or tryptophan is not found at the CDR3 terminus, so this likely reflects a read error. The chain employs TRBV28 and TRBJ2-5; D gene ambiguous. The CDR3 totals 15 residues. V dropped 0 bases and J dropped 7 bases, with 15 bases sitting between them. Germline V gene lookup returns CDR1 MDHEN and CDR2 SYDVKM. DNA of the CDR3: TGTGCCAGCAGTTTATGGAGATCGACTGTGGGGACCCAGTACCTC. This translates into CASSLWRSTVGTQYL.

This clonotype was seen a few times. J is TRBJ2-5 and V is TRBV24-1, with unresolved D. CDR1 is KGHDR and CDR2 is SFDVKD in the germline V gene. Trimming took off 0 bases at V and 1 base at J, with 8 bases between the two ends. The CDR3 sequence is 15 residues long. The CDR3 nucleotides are TGTGCCACCAGTGATTTGCAGGCAGGCCAAGAGACCCAGTACTTC. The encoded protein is CATSDLQAGQETQYF.

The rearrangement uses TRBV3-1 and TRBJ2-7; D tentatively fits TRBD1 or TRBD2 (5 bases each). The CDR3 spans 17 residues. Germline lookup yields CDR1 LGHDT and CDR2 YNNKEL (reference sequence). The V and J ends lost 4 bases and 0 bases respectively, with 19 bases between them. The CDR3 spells CASSPVVGEPRSYEQYF. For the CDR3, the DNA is TGTGCCAGCAGCCCAGTAGTGGGGGAACCCCGCTCCTACGAGCAGTACTTC.

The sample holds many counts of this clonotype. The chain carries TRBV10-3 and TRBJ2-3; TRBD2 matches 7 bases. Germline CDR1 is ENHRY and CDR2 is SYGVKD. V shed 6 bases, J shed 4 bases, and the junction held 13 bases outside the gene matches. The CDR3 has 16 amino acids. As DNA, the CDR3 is TGTGCCATCAGGGAGGTCGAGGGAGGGAGCCCAGATACGCAGTATTTT. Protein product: CAIREVEGGSPDTQYF.

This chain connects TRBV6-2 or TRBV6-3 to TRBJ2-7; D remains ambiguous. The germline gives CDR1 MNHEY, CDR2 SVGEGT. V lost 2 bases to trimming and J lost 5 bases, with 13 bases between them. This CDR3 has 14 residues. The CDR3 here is CASSYRSLINEQYF. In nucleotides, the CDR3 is TGTGCCAGCAGTTACAGAAGTTTGATCAACGAGCAGTACTTC.

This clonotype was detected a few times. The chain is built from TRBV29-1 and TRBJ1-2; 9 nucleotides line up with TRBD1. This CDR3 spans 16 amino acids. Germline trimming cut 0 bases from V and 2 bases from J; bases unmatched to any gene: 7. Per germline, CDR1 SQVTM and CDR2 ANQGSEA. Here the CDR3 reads CSVEDLGQGGNYGYTF. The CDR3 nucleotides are TGCAGCGTTGAAGATTTGGGACAGGGAGGAAACTATGGCTACACCTTC. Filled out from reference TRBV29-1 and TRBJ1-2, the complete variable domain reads SAVISQKPSRDICQRGTSLTIQCQVDSQVTMMFWYRQQPGQSLTLIATANQGSEATYESGFVIDKFPISRPNLTFSTLTVSNMSPEDSSIYLCSVEDLGQGGNYGYTFGSGTRLTVV.